Reported below is one T cell receptor beta chain. Its antigen remains unknown. The CDR3 contains 13 residues. Deletions cut 1 base from V and 5 bases from J, with 8 bases between. Germline V gene data show CDR1 as SGHAT and CDR2 as FQNNGV. These data originate in a study of cytomegalovirus exposure and HLA in healthy donors. Study as a whole: From approximately 170 million T cells, an earlier analysis saw 117 million unique TCR beta sequences.

Regarding the study as a whole: Per published reports, the classifier diagnosed cytomegalovirus status with high specificity and sensitivity.

There were likely unrecorded immune exposures, though donors were nominally healthy when sampled. The PCR made use of 60 Vbeta and 13 Jbeta primers. Generated by immunoSEQ multiplex PCR, the TCRdb table keeps only in-frame clones and is missing some. The sample includes over 130,000 clones, 70% to 85% of them seen just once. The clonotype originates from a man between 25 and 39 years old in good health and CMV-seropositive. The sample comprised PBMCs. The chain employs TRBV11-2 and TRBJ1-1; tentative D call: TRBD1 (6 bases). In DNA, the CDR3 is TGTGCCAGCAGCTTAGCTAGGGGGACTGAAGCTTTCTTT. Its protein is CASSLARGTEAFF. The full variable domain, in which reference TRBV11-2 and TRBJ1-1 provide the parts outside the CDR3, is EAGVAQSPRYKIIEKRQSVAFWCNPISGHATLYWYQQILGQGPKLLIQFQNNGVVDDSQLPKDRFSAERLKGVDSTLKIQPAKLEDSAVYLCASSLARGTEAFFGQGTRLTVV.